Shown below are 10 T cell receptor beta chains from a single sample sequenced in a study of Ad26.COV2.S vaccination and SARS-CoV-2 variants. Libraries were prepared by immunoSEQ multiplex PCR; TCRdb keeps only in-frame clonotypes and omits some of them. The table has about 460,000 clones, roughly 87% seen once. Documented treatment: around 19 received Ad26.COV2.S at low or high dose, single or two shots; five or six received placebo; per-sample allocation not given. Each sample was drawn 63 days after the first injection (of vaccine or placebo). The sequencing used peripheral blood, collected in a trial of Ad26.COV2.S vaccine versus placebo. The receptors were sampled from a person aged 18-65 years who received the Ad26.COV2.S COVID-19 vaccine or a placebo.

The V and J genes are TRBV19 and TRBJ2-1; TRBD2 might be the D (5 bases). Germline-derived CDR1 and CDR2 are LNHDA and SQIVND (reference sequence). This CDR3 is 12 amino acids long. Deletions cut 9 bases from V and 10 bases from J, with 16 bases between. For the CDR3, the DNA is TGTGCCAGCAGATCCAACTTAGCGGAGCAGTTCTTC. Protein sequence: CASRSNLAEQFF.

The chain employs TRBV10-3 and TRBJ2-5; D unresolved. The germline V gene encodes CDR1 ENHRY and CDR2 SYGVKD. The CDR3 consists of 10 residues. V dropped 8 bases and J dropped 5 bases, with 6 bases sitting between them. The DNA of the CDR3 is TGTGCCATCGGCTTGGAGACCCAGTACTTC. Translated: CAIGLETQYF.

As concerns this clone: One end of the junction fails to match germline, which may point to a read error. The J gene is TRBJ2-1, the V gene TRBV25-1; 8 bases align to TRBD1. Germline loops: CDR1 MGHDK, CDR2 SYGVNS. CDR3 length equals 16 residues. DNA for the CDR3: TGTGCCAGCAGCGACCCCGGGACAGGTGCCTACAGTGAGCAGTTCTTC. This sequence encodes CASSDPGTGAYSEQFF.

This chain connects TRBV6-5 to TRBJ1-6; tentatively, D is TRBD1 (6 bases). The CDR3 contains 14 residues. V lost 8 bases to trimming and J lost 9 bases, with 17 bases between them. Germline-derived CDR1 and CDR2 are MNHEY and SVGAGI. The DNA for the CDR3 is TGTGCCAGCCACCCGGGGGCAAGCGGTTCACCCCTCCACTTT. Protein sequence: CASHPGASGSPLHF.

This chain connects TRBV4-3 to TRBJ1-1; D gene unclear. The V and J ends lost 6 bases and 2 bases respectively, with 16 bases between them. The germline V gene has CDR1 LGHNA and CDR2 YSLEER. The CDR3 consists of 15 residues. CDR3 nucleotides: TGCGCCAGCAGTCAAATGTACAGTATAAACACTGAAGCTTTCTTT. Residues: CASSQMYSINTEAFF.

The rearrangement joins TRBV12-3 or TRBV12-4 to TRBJ2-7; no definite D call. With 3 bases removed from V and 6 bases from J, the gap between germline ends came to 9 bases. This CDR3 contains 12 residues. The CDR3 coding sequence is TGTGCCAGCAGTTTGTGGTCGGCCGAGCAGTACTTC. This sequence encodes CASSLWSAEQYF.

The sample holds one count of this clone. The gene calls are TRBV18 and TRBJ1-1; no definite D call. CDR1 is KGHSH and CDR2 is LQKENI in the germline V gene. The CDR3 length is 15 residues. With 3 bases removed from V and 0 bases from J, the gap between germline ends came to 11 bases. CDR3 sequence (DNA): TGTGCCAGCTCACCTGTGGCGGAAATGAACACTGAAGCTTTCTTT. Protein product: CASSPVAEMNTEAFF.

The rearrangement uses TRBV18 and TRBJ2-1; TRBD1 matches 9 bases. V lost 0 bases to trimming and J lost 9 bases; unmatched junction nucleotides: 6. The CDR3 length is 15 residues. Germline CDR1 and CDR2: KGHSH and LQKENI. The chain's CDR3 is CASSPPGQGWGEQFF. The CDR3, as DNA: TGTGCCAGCTCACCACCGGGACAGGGTTGGGGTGAGCAGTTCTTC.

This chain connects TRBV4-1 to TRBJ2-1; 16 bases map to TRBD2. The CDR3 totals 21 residues. The V and J ends lost 2 bases and 3 bases, in that order; junction bases with no gene match: 13. In germline, CDR1 is MGHRA, CDR2 YSYEKL. The CDR3 DNA reads TGCGCCAGCAGCCAACCCACTCCGGGACTAGCGGGAGGGTGGGACTACAATGAGCAGTTCTTC. Residues: CASSQPTPGLAGGWDYNEQFF.

The V call is TRBV19, the J call TRBJ1-1; 7 bases are shared with TRBD1. This CDR3 has 13 amino acids. V lost 10 bases to trimming and J lost 4 bases; unmatched junction nucleotides: 9. Germline assignment: CDR1 LNHDA and CDR2 SQIVND (reference sequence). This CDR3 reads CATRQGESTEAFF. CDR3 nucleotide sequence: TGTGCCACCCGCCAGGGGGAGAGCACTGAAGCTTTCTTT.